This passage covers 7 T cell receptor beta chains from one sample sequenced in a study of T cell repertoires in cytomegalovirus infection. TCRdb re-called the reads through MiXCR, storing one row per CDR3 protein. This sample carries fewer than 550,000 distinct CDR3 sequences, roughly 30% of them seen once, and the ten largest clones take roughly an eighth. The sequenced material came from PBMCs. These receptors were taken from a human donor in good health (CMV status not recorded). Some clones in this sample may be carry-over from other donors' samples.

This clonotype was seen many times. The chain uses TRBV4-1 and TRBJ1-5; a possible D gene is TRBD1 (5 bases). CDR3 length: 15 residues. V was shortened by 0 bases and J by 5 bases, with 11 bases between the two germline ends. Germline loops: CDR1 MGHRA, CDR2 YSYEKL. CDR3 protein: CASSQDSGRDQPQHF. CDR3 DNA sequence: TGCGCCAGCAGCCAAGATTCGGGACGGGATCAGCCCCAGCATTTT.

CDR3 nucleotides: TGTGCCAGCAGTGCGTCGGGACAGGTGACGAATGAAAAACTGTTTTTT. Amino acid sequence: CASSASGQVTNEKLFF. The genes are TRBV6-1 and TRBJ1-4; 8 nucleotides match TRBD1. Germline V gene lookup returns CDR1 MNHNS and CDR2 SASEGT. Trimming cost V 4 bases and J 5 bases; bases outside gene matches: 9. The CDR3 covers 16 residues.

This clonotype was counted between two and nine times. The chain joins TRBV19 to TRBJ2-1, with D unclear. The length of the CDR3 is 13 residues. The germline V gene has CDR1 LNHDA and CDR2 SQIVND (reference sequence). Trimming removed 6 bases at V and 6 bases at J, with 12 bases between. The DNA of the CDR3 is TGTGCCAGTAGAATGGGCGCTGGCAATGAGCAGTTCTTC. The encoded protein is CASRMGAGNEQFF.

This clonotype has more than one count but fewer than ten. The chain recombines TRBV6-5 with TRBJ2-1, with 10 positions matching TRBD1. The V and J ends lost 2 bases and 6 bases, in that order; junction bases with no gene match: 4. CDR1 and CDR2 (germline): MNHEY, SVGAGI. CDR3 length equals 15 residues. The CDR3 region is CASSYETGGGNEQFF. CDR3 DNA: TGTGCCAGCAGTTACGAGACAGGGGGCGGCAATGAGCAGTTCTTC.

The rearrangement joins TRBV19 to TRBJ1-1, with 12 nucleotides matching TRBD1. The CDR3 extends over 19 amino acids. V shed 3 bases, J shed 1 base, and the junction held 12 bases outside the gene matches. CDR1 LNHDA and CDR2 SQIVND come from the germline V gene (reference sequence). DNA of the CDR3: TGTGCCAGTAGTATTCGAATAGGGGGACAGGGGGCTGGGAACACTGAAGCTTTCTTT. Its translation: CASSIRIGGQGAGNTEAFF.

This clonotype occurred a few times. The rearrangement joins TRBV11-1 to TRBJ1-1, with 8 nucleotides matching TRBD1. Germline trimming cut 5 bases from V and 1 base from J; bases unmatched to any gene: 6. This CDR3 contains 15 residues. In germline, CDR1 is SGHAT, CDR2 FQDESV (reference sequence). The CDR3 nucleotides read TGTGCCAGCAGCGACTCGGGACAGGCGAACACTGAAGCTTTCTTT. It translates to CASSDSGQANTEAFF.

This clonotype was observed many times. The chain has TRBV12-3 or TRBV12-4 and TRBJ1-5; no definite D call. V gave up 6 bases and J gave up 6 bases, with 12 bases separating them. This CDR3 region has 13 residues. The CDR3 DNA sequence: TGTGCCAGCAGCTGGGAAGGGTTTCAGCCCCAGCATTTT. Protein sequence: CASSWEGFQPQHF.